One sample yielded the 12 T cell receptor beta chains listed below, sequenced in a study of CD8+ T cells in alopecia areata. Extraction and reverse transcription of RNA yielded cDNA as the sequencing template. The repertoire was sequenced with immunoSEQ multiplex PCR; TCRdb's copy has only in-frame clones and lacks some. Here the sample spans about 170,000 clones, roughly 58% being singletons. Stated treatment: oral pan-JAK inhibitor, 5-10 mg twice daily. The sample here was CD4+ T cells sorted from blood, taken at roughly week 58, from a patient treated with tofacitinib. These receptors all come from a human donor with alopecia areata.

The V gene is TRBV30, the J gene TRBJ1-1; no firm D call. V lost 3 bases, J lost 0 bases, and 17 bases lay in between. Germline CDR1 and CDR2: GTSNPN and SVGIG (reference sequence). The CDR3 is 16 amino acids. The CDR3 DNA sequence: TGTGCCTGGAGGGTGTACCCCACGGCTATGAACACTGAAGCTTTCTTT. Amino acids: CAWRVYPTAMNTEAFF.

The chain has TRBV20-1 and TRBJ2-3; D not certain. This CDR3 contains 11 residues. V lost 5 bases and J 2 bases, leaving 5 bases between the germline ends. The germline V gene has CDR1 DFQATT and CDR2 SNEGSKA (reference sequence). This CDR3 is CSAPHTDTQYF. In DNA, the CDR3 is TGCAGTGCTCCACACACAGATACGCAGTATTTT.

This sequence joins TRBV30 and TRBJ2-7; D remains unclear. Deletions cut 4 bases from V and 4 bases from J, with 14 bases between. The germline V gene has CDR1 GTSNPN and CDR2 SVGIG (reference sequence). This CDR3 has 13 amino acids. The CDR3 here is CAWTRTELYEQYF. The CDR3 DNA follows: TGTGCCTGGACTCGGACGGAGTTGTACGAGCAGTACTTC.

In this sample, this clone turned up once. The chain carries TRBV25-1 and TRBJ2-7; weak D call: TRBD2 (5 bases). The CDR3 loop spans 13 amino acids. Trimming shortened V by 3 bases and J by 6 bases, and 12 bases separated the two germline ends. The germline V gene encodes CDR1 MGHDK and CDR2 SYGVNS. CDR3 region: CASSEPSRGEQYF. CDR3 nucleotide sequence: TGTGCCAGCAGTGAGCCTAGCAGAGGCGAGCAGTACTTC.

CDR3 DNA: TGTGCCTGGAGTGTGGTACCGAGGAACACTGAAGCTTTCTTT. Translated: CAWSVVPRNTEAFF. V usage is TRBV30 and J usage is TRBJ1-1; no clear D gene. Between the trimmed V and J ends, which lost 0 bases and 1 base, there was a span of 9 bases. In germline, CDR1 is GTSNPN, CDR2 SVGIG (reference sequence). This CDR3 has 14 amino acids. Full variable domain (missing parts from reference TRBV30 and TRBJ1-1): SQTIHQWPATLVQPVGSPLSLECTVEGTSNPNLYWYRQAAGRGLQLLFYSVGIGQISSEVPQNLSASRPQDRQFILSSKKLLLSDSGFYLCAWSVVPRNTEAFFGQGTRLTVV.

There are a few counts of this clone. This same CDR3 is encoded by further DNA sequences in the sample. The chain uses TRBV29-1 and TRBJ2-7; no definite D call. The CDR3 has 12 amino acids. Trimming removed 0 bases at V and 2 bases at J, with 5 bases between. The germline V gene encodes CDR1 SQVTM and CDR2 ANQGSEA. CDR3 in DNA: TGCAGCGTTGAAGACGGTACCTACGAGCAGTACTTC. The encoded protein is CSVEDGTYEQYF.

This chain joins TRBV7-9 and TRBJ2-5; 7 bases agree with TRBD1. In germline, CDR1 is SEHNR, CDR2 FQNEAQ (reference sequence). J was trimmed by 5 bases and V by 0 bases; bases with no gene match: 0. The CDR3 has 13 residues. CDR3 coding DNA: TGTGCCAGCAGCTTAGCAGGGGGCGAGACCCAGTACTTC. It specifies CASSLAGGETQYF.

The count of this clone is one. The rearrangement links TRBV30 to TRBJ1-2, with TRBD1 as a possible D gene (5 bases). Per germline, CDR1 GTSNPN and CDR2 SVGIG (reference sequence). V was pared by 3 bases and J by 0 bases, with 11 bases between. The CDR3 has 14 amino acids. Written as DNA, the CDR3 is TGTGCCTGGAGATGGACAAGCTCTAACTATGGCTACACCTTC. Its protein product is CAWRWTSSNYGYTF.

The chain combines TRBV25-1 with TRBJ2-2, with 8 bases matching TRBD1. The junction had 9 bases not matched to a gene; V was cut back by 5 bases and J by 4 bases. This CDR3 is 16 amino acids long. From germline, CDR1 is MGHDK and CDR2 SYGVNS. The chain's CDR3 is CASSPQDRDITGELFF. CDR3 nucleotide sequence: TGTGCCAGCAGTCCCCAGGACAGGGACATCACCGGGGAGCTGTTTTTT.

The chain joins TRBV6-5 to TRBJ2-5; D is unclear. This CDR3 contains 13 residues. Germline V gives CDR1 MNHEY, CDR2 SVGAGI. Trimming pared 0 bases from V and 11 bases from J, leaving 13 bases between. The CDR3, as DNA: TGTGCCAGCAGTTACTCGGCTAACCCCCCGCAGTACTTC. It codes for CASSYSANPPQYF.

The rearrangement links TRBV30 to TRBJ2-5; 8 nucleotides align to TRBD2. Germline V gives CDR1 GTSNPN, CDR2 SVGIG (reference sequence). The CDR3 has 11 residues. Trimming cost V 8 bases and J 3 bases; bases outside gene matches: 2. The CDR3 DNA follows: TGTGCCAGTAGCGGGGAAGAGACCCAGTACTTC. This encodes CASSGEETQYF.

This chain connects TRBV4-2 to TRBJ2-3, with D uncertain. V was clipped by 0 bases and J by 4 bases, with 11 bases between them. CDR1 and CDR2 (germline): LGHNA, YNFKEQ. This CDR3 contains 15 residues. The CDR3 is CASSQDRTESDTQYF. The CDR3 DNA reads TGTGCCAGCAGCCAAGATCGAACAGAGTCAGATACGCAGTATTTT.